The source of this TCR beta chain is a study of T cell repertoires in ileal Crohn's disease. Across the whole study: Thiopurines (about ten) or anti-TNF agents (approximately 20) were given postoperatively to about half. General study points: Compared with CD4 T cells, sorted CD8 cells carried more expanded clones.

Of note for this clone: Its antigen is currently unknown.

Generated by immunoSEQ multiplex PCR, the TCRdb table keeps only in-frame clones and is missing some. The data contain about 2,200 clones, around 75% of them singletons. Patients were adults with ileal or ileocolonic Crohn's disease needing resection. The V gene end was trimmed by 3 bases and the J gene end by 0 bases; junction bases not matched to a gene: 0. CDR1 and CDR2 (germline): SNHLY, FYNNEI. The CDR3 runs to 15 residues. This TCR was recovered from an adult with Crohn's disease. Sequencing used ileal tissue. The chain carries TRBV2 and TRBJ1-4; 8 nucleotides match TRBD1. The CDR3 sequence: CASSDRGPTNEKLFF. CDR3 DNA: TGTGCCAGCAGTGACAGGGGGCCAACTAATGAAAAACTGTTTTTT.